This T cell receptor beta chain comes out of a study of blood T cell repertoires in COVID-19. TCRdb keeps only in-frame clones here, not all; method: immunoSEQ multiplex PCR. The sample contains about 89,000 clones, approximately 79% of which appear only once. After removal of 3 bases from V and 14 bases from J, the junction contained 8 bases not matched to a gene. The length of the CDR3 is 14 residues. CDR1 is MNHEY, CDR2 SMNVEV, per germline (reference sequence). This chain links TRBV27 with TRBJ1-6; 9 nucleotides line up with TRBD1. This sequence originates from an elderly woman with acute or convalescent COVID-19. Material for sequencing was peripheral blood. CDR3 in amino acids: CASSLLGQGYSLHF. The DNA for the CDR3 is TGTGCCAGCAGTTTGTTGGGACAGGGTTACTCCCTCCACTTT.